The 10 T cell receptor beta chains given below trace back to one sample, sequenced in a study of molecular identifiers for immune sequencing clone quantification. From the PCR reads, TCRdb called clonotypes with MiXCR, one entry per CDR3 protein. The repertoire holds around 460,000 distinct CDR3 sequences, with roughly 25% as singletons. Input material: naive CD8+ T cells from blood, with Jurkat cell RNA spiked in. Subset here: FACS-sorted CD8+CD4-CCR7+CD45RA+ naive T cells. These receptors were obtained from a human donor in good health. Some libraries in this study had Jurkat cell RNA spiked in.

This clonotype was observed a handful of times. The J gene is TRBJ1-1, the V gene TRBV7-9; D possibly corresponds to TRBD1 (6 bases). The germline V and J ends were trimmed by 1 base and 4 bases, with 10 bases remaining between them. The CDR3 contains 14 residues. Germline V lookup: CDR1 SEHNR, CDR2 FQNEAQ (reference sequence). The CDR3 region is CASSLGGHITEAFF. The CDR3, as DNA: TGTGCCAGCAGCTTAGGGGGACACATCACTGAAGCTTTCTTT. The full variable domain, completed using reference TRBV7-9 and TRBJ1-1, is DTGVSQNPRHKITKRGQNVTFRCDPISEHNRLYWYRQTLGQGPEFLTYFQNEAQLEKSRLLSDRFSAERPKGSFSTLEIQRTEQGDSAMYLCASSLGGHITEAFFGQGTRLTVV.

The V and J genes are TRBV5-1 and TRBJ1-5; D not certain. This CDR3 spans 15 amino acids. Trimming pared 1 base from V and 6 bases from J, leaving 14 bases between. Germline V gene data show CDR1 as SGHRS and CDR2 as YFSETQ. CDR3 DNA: TGCGCCAGCAGCTTGATGGGGTATATGGGTCAGCCCCAGCATTTT. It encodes CASSLMGYMGQPQHF.

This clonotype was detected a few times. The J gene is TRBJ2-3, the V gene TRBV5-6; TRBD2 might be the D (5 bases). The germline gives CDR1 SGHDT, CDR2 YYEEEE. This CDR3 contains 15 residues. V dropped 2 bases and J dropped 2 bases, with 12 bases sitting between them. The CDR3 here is CASSFLEGITDTQYF. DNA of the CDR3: TGTGCCAGCAGCTTTCTTGAGGGAATCACAGATACGCAGTATTTT.

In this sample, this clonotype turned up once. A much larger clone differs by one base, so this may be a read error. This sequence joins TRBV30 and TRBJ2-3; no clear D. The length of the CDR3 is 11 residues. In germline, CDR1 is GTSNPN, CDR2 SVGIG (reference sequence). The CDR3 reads CTWSLTDTQYF. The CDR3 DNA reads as TGTACCTGGAGTCTTACAGATACGCAGTATTTT.

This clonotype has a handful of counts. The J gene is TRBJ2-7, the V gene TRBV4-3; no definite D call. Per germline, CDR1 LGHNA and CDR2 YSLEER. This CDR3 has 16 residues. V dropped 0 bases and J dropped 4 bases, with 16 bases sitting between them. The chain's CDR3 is CASSQDSTSGIYEQYF. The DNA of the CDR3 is TGCGCCAGCAGCCAAGACTCAACCTCGGGTATATACGAGCAGTACTTC.

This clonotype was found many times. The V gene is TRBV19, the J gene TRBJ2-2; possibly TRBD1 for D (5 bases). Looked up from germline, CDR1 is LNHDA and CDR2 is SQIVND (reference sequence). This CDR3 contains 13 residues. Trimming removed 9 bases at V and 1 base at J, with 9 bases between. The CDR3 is CASSDRNTGELFF. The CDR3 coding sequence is TGTGCCAGCAGCGACAGGAACACCGGGGAGCTGTTTTTT.

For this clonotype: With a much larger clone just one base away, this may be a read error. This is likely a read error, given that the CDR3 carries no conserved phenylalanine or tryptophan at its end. This chain's CDR3 is CASSPVAGEYQETQYY. CDR3 DNA: TGCGCCAGCAGCCCCGTAGCGGGCGAGTACCAAGAGACCCAGTACTAC. The V gene is TRBV5-1, the J gene TRBJ2-5; 7 positions agree with TRBD2. The V gene's germline CDR1 is SGHRS and CDR2 YFSETQ. This CDR3 is built from 16 residues. V lost 4 bases and J lost 0; bases outside the gene matches: 9.

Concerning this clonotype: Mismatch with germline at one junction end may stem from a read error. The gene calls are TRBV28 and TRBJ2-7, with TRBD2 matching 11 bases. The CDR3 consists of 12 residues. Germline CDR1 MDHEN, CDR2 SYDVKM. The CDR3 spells CASRTSGDERYF. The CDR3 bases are TGTGCCAGCAGGACTAGCGGGGACGAGCGGTACTTC.

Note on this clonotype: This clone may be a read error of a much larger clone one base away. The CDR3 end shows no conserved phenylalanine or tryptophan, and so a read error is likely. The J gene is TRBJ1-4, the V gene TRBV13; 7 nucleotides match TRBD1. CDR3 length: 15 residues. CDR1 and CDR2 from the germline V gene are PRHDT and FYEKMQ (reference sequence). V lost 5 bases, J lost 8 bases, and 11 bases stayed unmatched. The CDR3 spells CASSTRDSSGEKLFS. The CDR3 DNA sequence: TGTGCCAGCAGCACCCGGGACAGCTCGGGCGAAAAACTGTTTTCT.

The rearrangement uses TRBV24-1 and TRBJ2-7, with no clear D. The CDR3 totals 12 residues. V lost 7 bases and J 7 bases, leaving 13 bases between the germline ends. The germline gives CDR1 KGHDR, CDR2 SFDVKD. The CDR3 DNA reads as TGTGCCACCAGCGCCCGGCTGGGGGAGCAGTACTTC. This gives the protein CATSARLGEQYF.